What follows are 17 T cell receptor beta chains derived from one specimen sequenced in a study of human T cells and chemical hapten exposure. The library attached unique molecular identifiers to individual cDNA molecules. TCRdb analysed the reads with MiXCR anew, one entry per CDR3 protein. Of about 120,000 distinct CDR3 sequences listed, about 8.9% are singletons. Unfractionated whole blood was the source from which total RNA was extracted. Sequencing was done on a sample of whole blood. The receptors come from a human donor in good health. Some clones in this sample may be carry-over from other donors' samples.

J is TRBJ1-1 and V is TRBV11-2, with D possibly being TRBD1 (5 bases). Per the germline V gene, CDR1 is SGHAT and CDR2 is FQNNGV. Deletions cut 1 base from V and 2 bases from J, with 14 bases between. The CDR3 length is 16 residues. CDR3 residues: CASSLVGLGTNTEAFF. The CDR3 bases are TGTGCCAGCAGCTTAGTTGGATTGGGGACCAACACTGAAGCTTTCTTT.

This clonotype was seen ten or more times. The chain has TRBV24-1 and TRBJ2-7; D might be TRBD1 or TRBD2, each matching 5 bases. From germline, CDR1 is KGHDR and CDR2 SFDVKD. The CDR3 runs to 14 residues. Deletions cut 3 bases from V and 2 bases from J, with 10 bases between. CDR3 bases: TGTGCCACCAGTGATCGGGACCGGCCCTACGAGCAGTACTTC. The encoded protein is CATSDRDRPYEQYF.

This clonotype was picked up a small number of times. The chain uses TRBV19 and TRBJ2-7; 9 bases are shared with TRBD1. The CDR3 loop spans 16 amino acids. The germline gives CDR1 LNHDA, CDR2 SQIVND (reference sequence). The V and J ends lost 6 bases and 5 bases, in that order; junction bases with no gene match: 14. CDR3 region: CASSIGTGTGHDEQYF. CDR3 DNA sequence: TGTGCCAGTAGCATTGGGACCGGGACAGGGCACGACGAGCAGTACTTC.

The rearrangement joins TRBV14 to TRBJ2-5; a possible D gene is TRBD2 (6 bases). The ends were cut back, 4 bases at V and 5 bases at J, with 14 bases in the middle. The CDR3 runs 14 residues. CDR1 SGHDN and CDR2 FVKESK come from the germline V gene. The CDR3: CASSPYGSQETQYF. The CDR3 region has the DNA TGTGCCAGCAGCCCCTACGGGAGTCAGGAGACCCAGTACTTC.

CDR3 nucleotides: TGCACGGCGGCATACAATGAGCAGTTCTTC. It encodes CTAAYNEQFF. The V gene is TRBV20-1, the J gene TRBJ2-1; D not resolved. In germline, CDR1 is DFQATT, CDR2 SNEGSKA (reference sequence). The CDR3 sequence is 10 residues long.

This rearrangement joins TRBV27 to TRBJ1-1; 7 bases align to TRBD1. The CDR3 is 15 amino acids. CDR1 MNHEY and CDR2 SMNVEV come from the germline V gene (reference sequence). The V segment lost 7 bases and the J segment 4 bases; nucleotides outside the gene matches: 12. CDR3 amino acids: CASNYRQGVGTEAFF. CDR3 nucleotides: TGTGCCAGCAACTATCGACAGGGAGTCGGCACTGAAGCTTTCTTT.

The chain links TRBV4-1 to TRBJ2-1, with a tentative D call TRBD1 (5 bases). V was trimmed by 0 bases and J by 6 bases, leaving 21 bases between them. The CDR3 totals 18 residues. The germline CDR1 and CDR2 sequences are MGHRA and YSYEKL. DNA of the CDR3: TGCGCCAGCAGCCAAGAGGGGCAGGCCACTCAGAACCTCAATGAGCAGTTCTTC. Amino acids: CASSQEGQATQNLNEQFF.

This clonotype showed up many times. The CDR3 region has the DNA TGTGCCAGCAGCCCCGGGACACATGGAAACACCATATATTTT. Protein sequence: CASSPGTHGNTIYF. The J gene is TRBJ1-3, the V gene TRBV7-9; TRBD1 might be the D (6 bases). CDR1 and CDR2 from the germline V gene are SEHNR and FQNEAQ (reference sequence). V lost 5 bases and J lost 3, with 11 bases in between. CDR3 length: 14 amino acids. Complete variable domain (other parts from reference TRBV7-9 and TRBJ1-3): DTGVSQNPRHKITKRGQNVTFRCDPISEHNRLYWYRQTLGQGPEFLTYFQNEAQLEKSRLLSDRFSAERPKGSFSTLEIQRTEQGDSAMYLCASSPGTHGNTIYFGEGSWLTVV.

This clonotype appeared a few times. The rearrangement uses TRBV29-1 and TRBJ2-1; D is undetermined. This CDR3 comprises 15 residues. Between the trimmed V and J ends, which lost 2 bases and 1 base, there was a span of 12 bases. In germline, CDR1 is SQVTM, CDR2 ANQGSEA. For the CDR3, the DNA is TGCAGCGTTGAAATGGGTGCGAGGTCCTACAATGAGCAGTTCTTC. Its protein is CSVEMGARSYNEQFF.

This clonotype was seen only a few times. CDR3 region: CSAPIAGGNNEQFF. The CDR3 DNA sequence: TGCAGTGCCCCCATAGCGGGGGGGAACAATGAGCAGTTCTTC. The gene calls are TRBV20-1 and TRBJ2-1, with 11 bases fitting TRBD2. In germline, CDR1 is DFQATT, CDR2 SNEGSKA (reference sequence). This CDR3 is 14 amino acids long. V was pared by 6 bases and J by 5 bases, with 6 bases of the junction left unmatched.

The sample holds many counts of this clonotype. The J gene is TRBJ1-6, the V gene TRBV14; weak D call: TRBD1 (5 bases). The CDR3 loop spans 15 amino acids. Per germline, CDR1 SGHDN and CDR2 FVKESK. Trimming removed 2 bases at V and 5 bases at J, with 10 bases between. In DNA form, the CDR3 reads TGTGCCAGCAGCCAAACTGACAGTCATAATTCACCCCTCCACTTT. Translating it yields CASSQTDSHNSPLHF. Supplemented by reference TRBV14 and TRBJ1-6, the full variable domain reads EAGVTQFPSHSVIEKGQTVTLRCDPISGHDNLYWYRRVMGKEIKFLLHFVKESKQDESGMPNNRFLAERTGGTYSTLKVQPAELEDSGVYFCASSQTDSHNSPLHFGNGTRLTVT.

This clonotype was seen many times. The chain joins TRBV20-1 to TRBJ2-3; no reliable D call. This CDR3 contains 11 residues. Trimming left V 5 bases short and J 5 bases short, with 8 bases between. The germline V gene has CDR1 DFQATT and CDR2 SNEGSKA (reference sequence). CDR3 in amino acids: CSAPHRDTQYF. CDR3 DNA sequence: TGCAGTGCTCCGCACAGAGATACGCAGTATTTT.

At least ten counts were recorded for this clonotype. V gene TRBV20-1 combines with J gene TRBJ1-6; the D is unclear. Trimming cost V 2 bases and J 6 bases, with 11 bases left between them. Germline V gene data show CDR1 as DFQATT and CDR2 as SNEGSKA (reference sequence). The CDR3 has 14 residues. CDR3 bases: TGCAGTGCTAGAAATACCGGGGTTAATTCACCCCTCCACTTT. Protein product: CSARNTGVNSPLHF.

The table lists this clonotype with many counts. The V and J genes are TRBV11-2 and TRBJ1-4; no firm D call. The germline CDR1 and CDR2 sequences are SGHAT and FQNNGV. CDR3 length: 17 amino acids. Trimming took 0 bases from V and 0 from J, leaving 11 bases between them. CDR3 nucleotides: TGTGCCAGCAGCTTAGACGGGGTCGTTGCAACTAATGAAAAACTGTTTTTT. Amino acids: CASSLDGVVATNEKLFF.

This chain links TRBV7-9 with TRBJ2-7; tentative D call: TRBD2 (6 bases). Germline CDR1 and CDR2: SEHNR and FQNEAQ (reference sequence). This CDR3 spans 16 amino acids. Between the trimmed V and J ends, which lost 3 bases and 2 bases, there was a span of 17 bases. CDR3 coding DNA: TGTGCCAGCAGCTTGAAGGTGTCAGGAGGGACCTACGAGCAGTACTTC. Protein sequence: CASSLKVSGGTYEQYF.

The V gene is TRBV27, the J gene TRBJ2-7, with 7 bases fitting TRBD1. V lost 8 bases, J lost 2 bases, and 12 bases stayed unmatched. Per germline, CDR1 MNHEY and CDR2 SMNVEV (reference sequence). The CDR3 extends over 15 amino acids. CDR3 protein: CASRSTWDSAYEQYF. CDR3 nucleotides: TGTGCCAGCCGATCTACCTGGGACAGCGCCTACGAGCAGTACTTC.

This clonotype was detected a few times. J is TRBJ2-3 and V is TRBV7-8, with D unresolved. The CDR3 covers 16 residues. Germline-derived CDR1 and CDR2 are SGHVS and FQNEAQ. Trimming removed 1 base from V and 1 base from J, with 12 bases in between. CDR3 DNA sequence: TGTGCCAGCAGCTTAGAAGTACCCGTTCGCACAGATACGCAGTATTTT. It specifies CASSLEVPVRTDTQYF.